The 8 T cell receptor beta chains in this list originate from one sample, sequenced in a study of cytomegalovirus exposure and HLA in healthy donors (TCRdb year 2017). Library method: the immunoSEQ multiplex PCR assay. The multiplex PCR relied on a mix of 60 forward primers for TCR Vbeta segments and 13 reverse primers for TCR Jbeta segments. This immuneACCESS table, as held by TCRdb, lists in-frame sequences with V and J called but not all clones. Of the missing ones, under half trace to an unresolved V gene in checked studies; the others have no known cause. Recorded for this sample are approximately 120,000 clones; around two thirds of them occurred a single time. The ten top clones hold more than 4.5% of the sample. The sequenced material came from PBMCs. The origin of the receptors is a man aged 55-75 years in good health and CMV-seropositive.

The V gene is TRBV5-6, the J gene TRBJ2-1, with TRBD1 matching over 8 bases. Germline V gene data show CDR1 as SGHDT and CDR2 as YYEEEE. The CDR3 is made up of 15 amino acids. The ends lost 0 bases at V and 9 bases at J; junction bases unmatched: 8. The CDR3 loop reads CASSLEWQGAGEQFF. In nucleotides, the CDR3 is TGTGCCAGCAGCTTGGAATGGCAGGGGGCTGGTGAGCAGTTCTTC. Together with reference TRBV5-6 and TRBJ2-1, the CDR3 gives the full variable domain: DAGVTQSPTHLIKTRGQQVTLRCSPKSGHDTVSWYQQALGQGPQFIFQYYEEEERQRGNFPDRFSGHQFPNYSSELNVNALLLGDSALYLCASSLEWQGAGEQFFGPGTRLTVL.

The genes are TRBV7-3 and TRBJ2-2; TRBD1 agrees at 7 bases. The CDR3 loop spans 15 amino acids. The junction had 2 bases not matched to a gene; V was cut back by 4 bases and J by 0 bases. The V gene's germline CDR1 is SGHTA and CDR2 FQGTGA. Written as DNA, the CDR3 is TGTGCCAGCAGCTCACAGGGGACGAACACCGGGGAGCTGTTTTTT. This encodes CASSSQGTNTGELFF.

CDR3 protein: CASEVQGAGGYTF. The DNA for the CDR3 is TGTGCCAGCGAGGTACAGGGGGCAGGTGGCTACACCTTC. The rearrangement joins TRBV7-9 to TRBJ1-2; 9 nucleotides match TRBD1. CDR3 length: 13 amino acids. The germline CDR1 and CDR2 sequences are SEHNR and FQNEAQ (reference sequence). With V trimmed by 8 bases and J by 7 bases, 8 bases remained unmatched.

The chain carries TRBV28 and TRBJ2-1; 8 bases line up with TRBD1. V lost 6 bases and J lost 14; bases outside the gene matches: 18. Germline V lookup: CDR1 MDHEN, CDR2 SYDVKM. CDR3 length: 15 residues. The CDR3 bases are TGTGCCAGCAGCCAAGGGACAGGACCCACTGGGAGGAAGTTCTTC. Its translation is CASSQGTGPTGRKFF. The full variable domain, in which reference TRBV28 and TRBJ2-1 provide the parts outside the CDR3, is DVKVTQSSRYLVKRTGEKVFLECVQDMDHENMFWYRQDPGLGLRLIYFSYDVKMKEKGDIPEGYSVSREKKERFSLILESASTNQTSMYLCASSQGTGPTGRKFFGPGTRLTVL.

The chain is built from TRBV4-1 and TRBJ2-7; D possibly corresponds to TRBD1 (6 bases). Trimming removed 2 bases at V and 4 bases at J, with 18 bases between. This CDR3 comprises 16 residues. Germline V gene sequence: CDR1 MGHRA, CDR2 YSYEKL. CDR3: CASSQTAQGPLYEQYF. The CDR3 coding sequence is TGCGCCAGCAGCCAAACGGCGCAGGGGCCTTTGTACGAGCAGTACTTC.

The V and J genes are TRBV9 and TRBJ2-3, with TRBD2 matching 12 bases. With V trimmed by 4 bases and J by 2 bases, 8 bases remained unmatched. CDR1 is SGDLS, CDR2 YYNGEE, per germline. CDR3 length equals 17 residues. Written as DNA, the CDR3 is TGTGCCAGCAGCCCACTCCTAGCGGGGGGGTCCACAGATACGCAGTATTTT. This sequence encodes CASSPLLAGGSTDTQYF.

The chain joins TRBV5-5 to TRBJ2-1; D perhaps matches TRBD2 (7 bases). The V end lost 1 base, the J end lost 5 bases, and 16 bases lay between the germline ends. The CDR3 loop spans 16 amino acids. Germline CDR1 and CDR2: SGHKS and YYEKEE (reference sequence). The DNA for the CDR3 is TGTGCCAGCAGCTTGTCCGGCGGGGGCCTGAACAATGAGCAGTTCTTC. Its protein product is CASSLSGGGLNNEQFF.

V usage is TRBV28 and J usage is TRBJ1-2, with no clear D. The CDR3 length is 16 residues. CDR1 MDHEN and CDR2 SYDVKM come from the germline V gene. The germline V and J ends were trimmed by 6 bases and 4 bases, with 21 bases remaining between them. CDR3 protein: CASSPPGIARSYGYTF. The CDR3 DNA sequence: TGTGCCAGCAGCCCTCCCGGGATCGCCCGTTCCTATGGCTACACCTTC.